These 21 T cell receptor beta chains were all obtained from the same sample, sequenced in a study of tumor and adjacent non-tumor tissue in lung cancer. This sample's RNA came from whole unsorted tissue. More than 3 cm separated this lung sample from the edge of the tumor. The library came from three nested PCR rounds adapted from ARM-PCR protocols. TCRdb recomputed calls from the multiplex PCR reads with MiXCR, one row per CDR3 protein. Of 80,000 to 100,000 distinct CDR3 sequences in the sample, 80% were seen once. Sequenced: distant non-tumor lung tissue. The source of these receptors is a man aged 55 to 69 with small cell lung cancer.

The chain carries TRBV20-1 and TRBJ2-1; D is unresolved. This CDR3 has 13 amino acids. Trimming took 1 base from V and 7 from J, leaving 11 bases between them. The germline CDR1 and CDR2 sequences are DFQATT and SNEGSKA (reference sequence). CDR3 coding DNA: TGCAGTGCTAGAGGATCAATACAGAATGAGCAGTTCTTC. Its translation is CSARGSIQNEQFF.

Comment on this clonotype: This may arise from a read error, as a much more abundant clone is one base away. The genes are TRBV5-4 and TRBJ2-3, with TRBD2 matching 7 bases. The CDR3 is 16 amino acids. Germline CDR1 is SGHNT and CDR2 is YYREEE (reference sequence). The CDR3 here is CASSLGEAGSTGTQYF. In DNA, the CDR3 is TGTGCCAGCAGCTTGGGGGAAGCGGGAAGCACAGGTACGCAGTATTTT.

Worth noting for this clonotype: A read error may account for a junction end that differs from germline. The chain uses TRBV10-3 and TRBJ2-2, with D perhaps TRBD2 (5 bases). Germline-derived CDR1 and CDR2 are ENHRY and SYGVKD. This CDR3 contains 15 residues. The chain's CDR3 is CAISVRSSTTGEMLF. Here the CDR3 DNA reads TGTGCCATCAGTGTGCGGAGCTCTACCACCGGGGAGATGTTATTT.

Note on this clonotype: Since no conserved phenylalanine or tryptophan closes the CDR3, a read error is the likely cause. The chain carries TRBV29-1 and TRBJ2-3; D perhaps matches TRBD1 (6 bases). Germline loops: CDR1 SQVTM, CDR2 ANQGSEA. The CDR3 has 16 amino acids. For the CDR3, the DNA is TGCTGTGTTGAAGATCGGTACAGGGTTCTTTTTGATACGCAGTATTCT. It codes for CCVEDRYRVLFDTQYS.

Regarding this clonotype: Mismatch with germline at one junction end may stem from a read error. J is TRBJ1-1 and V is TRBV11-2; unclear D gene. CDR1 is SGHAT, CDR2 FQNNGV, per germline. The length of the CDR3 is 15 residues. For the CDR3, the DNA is TGTGTCAGCAGCCGCCTCCGACACCTGGACGCTGGAGCTTTCTTT. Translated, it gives CVSSRLRHLDAGAFF. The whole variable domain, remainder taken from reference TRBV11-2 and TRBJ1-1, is EAGVAQSPRYKIIEKRQSVAFWCNPISGHATLYWYQQILGQGPKLLIQFQNNGVVDDSQLPKDRFSAERLKGVDSTLKIQPAKLEDSAVYLCVSSRLRHLDAGAFFGQGTRLTVV.

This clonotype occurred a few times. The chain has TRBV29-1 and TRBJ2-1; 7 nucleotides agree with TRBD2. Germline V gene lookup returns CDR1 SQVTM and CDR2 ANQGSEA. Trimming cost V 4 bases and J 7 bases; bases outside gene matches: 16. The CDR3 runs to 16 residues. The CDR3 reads CSVGGGKSGAGNEQFF. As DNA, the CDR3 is TGCAGCGTTGGGGGGGGAAAGAGCGGAGCGGGGAATGAGCAGTTCTTC.

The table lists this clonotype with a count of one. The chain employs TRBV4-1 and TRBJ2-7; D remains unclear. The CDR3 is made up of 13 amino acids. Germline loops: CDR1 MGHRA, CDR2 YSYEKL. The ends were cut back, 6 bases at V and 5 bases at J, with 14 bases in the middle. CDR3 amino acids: CASSSYRLDEQYF. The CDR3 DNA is TGCGCCAGCAGTTCCTACAGACTCGACGAGCAGTACTTC.

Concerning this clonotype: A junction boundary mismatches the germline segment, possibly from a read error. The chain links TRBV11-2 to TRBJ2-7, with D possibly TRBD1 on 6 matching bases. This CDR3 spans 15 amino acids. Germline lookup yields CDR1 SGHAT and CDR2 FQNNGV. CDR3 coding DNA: TGTGCCAGCTGCTTAGATTCGAGGGGGATTTACGAGCAGTGCTTC. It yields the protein CASCLDSRGIYEQCF.

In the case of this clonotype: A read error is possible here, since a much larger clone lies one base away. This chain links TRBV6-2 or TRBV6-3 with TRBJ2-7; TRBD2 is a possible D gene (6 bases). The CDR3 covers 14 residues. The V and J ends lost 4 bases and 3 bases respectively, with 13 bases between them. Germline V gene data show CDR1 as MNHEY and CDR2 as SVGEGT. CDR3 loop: CASSFQLDYYEQYF. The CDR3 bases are TGTGCCAGCAGTTTCCAACTGGACTACTACGAGCAGTACTTC.

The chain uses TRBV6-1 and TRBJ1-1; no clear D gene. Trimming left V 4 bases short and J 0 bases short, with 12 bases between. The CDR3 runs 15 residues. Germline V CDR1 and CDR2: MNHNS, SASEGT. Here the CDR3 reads CASSGALRVNTEAFF. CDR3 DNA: TGTGCCAGCAGTGGGGCGTTAAGGGTGAACACTGAAGCTTTCTTT.

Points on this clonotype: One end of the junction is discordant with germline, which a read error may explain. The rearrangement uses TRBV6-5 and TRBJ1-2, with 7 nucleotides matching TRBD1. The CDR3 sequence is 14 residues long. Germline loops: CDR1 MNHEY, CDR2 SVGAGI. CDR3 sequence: CAIRDTGVGYGYTF. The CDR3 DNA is TGTGCCATCAGGGATACAGGGGTGGGGTATGGCTACACTTTC.

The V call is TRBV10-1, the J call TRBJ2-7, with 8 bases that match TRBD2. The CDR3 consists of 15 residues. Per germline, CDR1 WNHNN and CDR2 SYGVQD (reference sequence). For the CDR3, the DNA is TGCGCCAGCAGAGGGGAGCGGGAGTCCAGGAACGAGCACTACGTC. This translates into CASRGERESRNEHYV.

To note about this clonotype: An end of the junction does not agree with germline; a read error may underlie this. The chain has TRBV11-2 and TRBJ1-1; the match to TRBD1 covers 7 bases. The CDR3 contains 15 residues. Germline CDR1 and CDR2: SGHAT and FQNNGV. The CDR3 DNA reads TGTGCCAGCACCTCGAGACAGGGTTTTGTCACTGAAGCCTTCTTT. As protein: CASTSRQGFVTEAFF. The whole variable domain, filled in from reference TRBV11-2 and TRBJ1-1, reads EAGVAQSPRYKIIEKRQSVAFWCNPISGHATLYWYQQILGQGPKLLIQFQNNGVVDDSQLPKDRFSAERLKGVDSTLKIQPAKLEDSAVYLCASTSRQGFVTEAFFGQGTRLTVV.

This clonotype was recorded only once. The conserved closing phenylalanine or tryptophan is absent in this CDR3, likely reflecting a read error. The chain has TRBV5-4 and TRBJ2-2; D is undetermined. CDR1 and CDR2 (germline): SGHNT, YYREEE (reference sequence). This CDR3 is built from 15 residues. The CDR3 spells CASSLGVENTGELFC. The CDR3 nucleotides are TGTGCCAGCAGCTTGGGGGTGGAAAACACCGGAGAGCTGTTTTGT.

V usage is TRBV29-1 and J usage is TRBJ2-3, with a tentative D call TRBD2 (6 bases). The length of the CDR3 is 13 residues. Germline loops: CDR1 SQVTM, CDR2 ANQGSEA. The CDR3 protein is CSIEAGNTDTQYF. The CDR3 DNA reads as TGCAGTATTGAGGCGGGAAACACAGATACGCAGTATTTT.

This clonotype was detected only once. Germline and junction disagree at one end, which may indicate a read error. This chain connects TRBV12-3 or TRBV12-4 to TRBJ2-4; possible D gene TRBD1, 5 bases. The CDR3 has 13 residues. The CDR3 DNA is TGTGCCAGCAGTTTGGTACATTTGGACATTCGGTACTTC. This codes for CASSLVHLDIRYF.

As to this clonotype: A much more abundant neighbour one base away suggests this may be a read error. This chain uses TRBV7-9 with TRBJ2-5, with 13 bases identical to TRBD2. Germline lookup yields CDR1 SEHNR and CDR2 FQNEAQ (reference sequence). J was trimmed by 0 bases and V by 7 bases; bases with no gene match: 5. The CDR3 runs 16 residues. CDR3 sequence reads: CASISGLAGYQETQYF. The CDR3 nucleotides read TGTGCCAGCATATCGGGACTAGCGGGGTACCAAGAGACCCAGTACTTC.

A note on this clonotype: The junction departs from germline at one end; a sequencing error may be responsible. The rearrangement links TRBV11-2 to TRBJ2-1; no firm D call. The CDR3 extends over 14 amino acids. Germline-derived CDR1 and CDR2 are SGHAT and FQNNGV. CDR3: CASSRAYPYIEQFF. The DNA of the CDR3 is TGTGCCAGCAGCAGAGCCTATCCCTACATTGAGCAGTTCTTC. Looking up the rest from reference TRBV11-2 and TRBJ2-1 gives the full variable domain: EAGVAQSPRYKIIEKRQSVAFWCNPISGHATLYWYQQILGQGPKLLIQFQNNGVVDDSQLPKDRFSAERLKGVDSTLKIQPAKLEDSAVYLCASSRAYPYIEQFFGPGTRLTVL.

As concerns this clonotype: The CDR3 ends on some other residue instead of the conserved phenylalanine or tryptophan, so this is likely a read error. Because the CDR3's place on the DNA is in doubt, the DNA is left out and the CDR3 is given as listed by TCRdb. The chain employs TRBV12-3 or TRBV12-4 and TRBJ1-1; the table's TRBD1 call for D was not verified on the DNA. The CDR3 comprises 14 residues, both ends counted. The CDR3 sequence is CASSFSLGNTEACL.

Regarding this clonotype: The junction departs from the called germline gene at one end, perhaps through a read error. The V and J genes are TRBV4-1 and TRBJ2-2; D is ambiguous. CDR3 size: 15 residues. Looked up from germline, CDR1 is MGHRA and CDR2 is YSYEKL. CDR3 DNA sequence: TGCGCAAGCAGCCAAGTCGGCTGTAATGTCGGGGAGCTGTTTTTT. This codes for CASSQVGCNVGELFF.

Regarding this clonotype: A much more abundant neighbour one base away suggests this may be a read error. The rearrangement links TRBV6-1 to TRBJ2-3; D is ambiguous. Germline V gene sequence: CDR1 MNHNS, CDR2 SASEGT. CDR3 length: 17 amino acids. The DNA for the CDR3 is TGTGGCAGCAGTCATCGACGGTTTGTGATTAGCACAGATACGCAGTATTTT. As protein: CGSSHRRFVISTDTQYF.